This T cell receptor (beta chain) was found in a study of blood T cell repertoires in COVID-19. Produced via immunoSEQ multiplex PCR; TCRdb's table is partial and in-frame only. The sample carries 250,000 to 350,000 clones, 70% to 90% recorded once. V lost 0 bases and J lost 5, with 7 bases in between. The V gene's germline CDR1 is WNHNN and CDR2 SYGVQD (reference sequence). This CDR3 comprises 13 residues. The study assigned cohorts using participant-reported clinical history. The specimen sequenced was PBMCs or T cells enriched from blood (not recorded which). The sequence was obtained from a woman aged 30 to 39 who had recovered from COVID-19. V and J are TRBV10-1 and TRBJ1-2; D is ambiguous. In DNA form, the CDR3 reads TGCGCCAGCAGTGAGTCGGGCCAGTATGGCTACACCTTC. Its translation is CASSESGQYGYTF.